These 18 T cell receptor beta chains were sequenced from one sample in a study of CD8 T cells in Susac syndrome. Random-hexamer reverse transcription was applied to roughly 0.5 to 1 ug RNA. TCRdb fed the immunoSEQ multiplex PCR reads into MiXCR, producing one record per CDR3 protein. The table has around 300,000 distinct CDR3 sequences, about 91% seen once. The sequenced sample was CD8+ T cells from PBMCs. The receptors originated from a human donor with multiple sclerosis.

This chain joins TRBV27 and TRBJ2-3; 8 nucleotides line up with TRBD1. CDR3 length equals 15 residues. Trimming took 10 bases from V and 4 from J; bases not matched to a gene: 13. The germline V gene encodes CDR1 MNHEY and CDR2 SMNVEV (reference sequence). CDR3 loop: CATALLDRAPDTQYF. The CDR3 DNA reads as TGTGCCACCGCCCTTCTGGACAGGGCCCCAGATACGCAGTATTTT.

In this sample, this clonotype turned up once. The V and J genes are TRBV28 and TRBJ2-4; D tentatively fits TRBD1 or TRBD2 (7 bases each). The CDR3 is 14 residues long. Trimming removed 10 bases at V and 1 base at J, with 14 bases between. Germline V gene sequence: CDR1 MDHEN, CDR2 SYDVKM. Here the CDR3 DNA reads TGTGCCACCAGGGGGAGGGGGGCCAAAAACATTCAGTACTTC. This translates into CATRGRGAKNIQYF.

The J gene is TRBJ1-1, the V gene TRBV30, with D possibly TRBD1 on 5 matching bases. Trimming took 2 bases from V and 2 from J, leaving 12 bases between them. Germline CDR1 GTSNPN, CDR2 SVGIG (reference sequence). The CDR3 consists of 14 residues. CDR3 region: CAWSLGGGNTEAFF. CDR3 in DNA: TGTGCCTGGAGTCTCGGCGGGGGAAACACTGAAGCTTTCTTT.

The gene calls are TRBV29-1 and TRBJ1-2; D is possibly TRBD1 (5 bases). This CDR3 spans 12 amino acids. In germline, CDR1 is SQVTM, CDR2 ANQGSEA. V lost 4 bases to trimming and J lost 2 bases, with 8 bases between them. In nucleotides, the CDR3 is TGCAGCGTTGGGGACGGAAACTATGGCTACACCTTC. It yields the protein CSVGDGNYGYTF.

The genes are TRBV9 and TRBJ1-1; the D is unclear. The CDR3 loop spans 14 amino acids. Deletions cut 4 bases from V and 0 bases from J, with 10 bases between. Germline values: CDR1 SGDLS, CDR2 YYNGEE. The CDR3 nucleotides are TGTGCCAGCAGCCCCGGACTCTTGAACACTGAAGCTTTCTTT. This gives the protein CASSPGLLNTEAFF.

This clonotype was seen a single time. The rearrangement uses TRBV20-1 and TRBJ2-7; 7 nucleotides align to TRBD2. This CDR3 spans 14 amino acids. V lost 5 bases, J lost 3 bases, and 10 bases stayed unmatched. Germline CDR1 is DFQATT and CDR2 is SNEGSKA (reference sequence). The CDR3 DNA reads TGCAGTGCTCTTGACCAGACTAGCAGCTACGAGCAGTACTTC. Translation gives CSALDQTSSYEQYF.

The rearrangement uses TRBV4-3 and TRBJ1-5; D unclear. Trimming pared 0 bases from V and 3 bases from J, leaving 6 bases between. This CDR3 contains 14 residues. Per the germline V gene, CDR1 is LGHNA and CDR2 is YSLEER. The CDR3 nucleotides are TGCGCCAGCAGCCAAGATCGAACCAATCAGCCCCAGCATTTT. It translates to CASSQDRTNQPQHF.

This chain uses TRBV20-1 with TRBJ2-1, with 8 bases identical to TRBD2. After removal of 1 base from V and 5 bases from J, the junction contained 7 bases not matched to a gene. The CDR3 runs 15 residues. Germline V gives CDR1 DFQATT, CDR2 SNEGSKA (reference sequence). CDR3 nucleotide sequence: TGCAGTGCTAGAGGGGTAGCGGGAACGAACAATGAGCAGTTCTTC. This translates into CSARGVAGTNNEQFF.

The chain links TRBV4-3 to TRBJ1-2; the D is unclear. The CDR3 extends over 15 amino acids. Germline CDR1 is LGHNA and CDR2 is YSLEER. V shed 4 bases and J shed 4 bases, with 16 bases lying between them. CDR3 coding DNA: TGCGCCAGCAGCCCCGAAGCCGACGGTACCTATGGCTACACCTTC. Its protein product is CASSPEADGTYGYTF.

The chain uses TRBV29-1 and TRBJ1-1; D is unclear. Germline V CDR1 and CDR2: SQVTM, ANQGSEA. The CDR3 is 13 amino acids. Trimming cost V 3 bases and J 1 base, with 9 bases left between them. This CDR3 reads CSVDENQNTEAFF. In DNA form, the CDR3 reads TGCAGCGTTGATGAGAATCAGAACACTGAAGCTTTCTTT.

This chain uses TRBV9 with TRBJ2-7, with TRBD2 matching over 13 bases. This CDR3 has 14 residues. With V trimmed by 4 bases and J by 5 bases, 3 bases remained unmatched. Germline CDR1 SGDLS, CDR2 YYNGEE. CDR3 amino acids: CASSLGTSGDEQYF. CDR3 bases: TGTGCCAGCAGCCTAGGGACTAGCGGGGACGAGCAGTACTTC.

This clonotype has only one observation. The V gene is TRBV6-2 or TRBV6-3, the J gene TRBJ2-1; 7 bases map to TRBD2. The CDR3 consists of 14 residues. The V and J ends lost 2 bases and 10 bases, in that order; junction bases with no gene match: 8. Germline CDR1 is MNHEY and CDR2 is SVGEGT. CDR3 DNA sequence: TGTGCCAGCAGTTACACCGGGGGGTTGTGGGAGCAGTTCTTC. Amino acid sequence: CASSYTGGLWEQFF.

The chain has TRBV7-6 and TRBJ1-2; D is undetermined. This CDR3 contains 15 residues. V was clipped by 5 bases and J by 5 bases, with 18 bases between them. The V gene's germline CDR1 is SGHVS and CDR2 FNYEAQ. The CDR3, as DNA: TGTGCCAGCAGCCCGCAACCAGCAGTCCAATATGGCTACACCTTC. It yields the protein CASSPQPAVQYGYTF.

The CDR3 spells CATSSRDNEQFF. The CDR3 nucleotides are TGTGCCACCAGCAGCCGGGACAATGAGCAGTTCTTC. The chain links TRBV15 to TRBJ2-1; D unresolved. CDR1 and CDR2 (germline): LNHNV, YYDKDF (reference sequence). Trimming removed 3 bases at V and 5 bases at J, with 5 bases between. This CDR3 has 12 amino acids.

The rearrangement joins TRBV19 to TRBJ2-2; D remains ambiguous. Germline assignment: CDR1 LNHDA and CDR2 SQIVND (reference sequence). The V end was cut by 8 bases, the J end by 8 bases, with 15 bases between. The CDR3 contains 13 residues. CDR3 loop: CASLGSPRGELFF. The CDR3 nucleotides read TGTGCCAGTTTAGGCAGCCCAAGAGGGGAGCTGTTTTTT.

V is TRBV28 and J is TRBJ1-5; TRBD1 is a possible D gene (5 bases). Deletions cut 6 bases from V and 4 bases from J, with 13 bases between. Germline CDR1 and CDR2: MDHEN and SYDVKM. The CDR3 sequence is 14 residues long. CDR3 coding DNA: TGTGCCAGCAGACCCCTGGGGGAGAATCAGCCCCAGCATTTT. As protein: CASRPLGENQPQHF.

This clonotype appeared once. The CDR3 spells CASSLLGMETQYF. CDR3 nucleotides: TGTGCCAGCAGTTTACTGGGGATGGAGACCCAGTACTTC. J is TRBJ2-5 and V is TRBV28; D remains unclear. The CDR3 covers 13 residues. Germline loops: CDR1 MDHEN, CDR2 SYDVKM. V lost 2 bases and J 5 bases, leaving 9 bases between the germline ends.

The chain's CDR3 is CATSSGPLGDEQFF. Written as DNA, the CDR3 is TGTGCCACCAGCAGCGGACCCCTGGGCGATGAGCAGTTCTTC. The chain carries TRBV15 and TRBJ2-1; the D is unclear. CDR3 length: 14 residues. Trimming left V 3 bases short and J 8 bases short, with 14 bases between. Germline-derived CDR1 and CDR2 are LNHNV and YYDKDF (reference sequence).